This TCR beta chain was obtained from a study of T cells in Graves' hyperthyroidism and ophthalmopathy. The V gene lost 5 bases and the J gene lost 5 bases, with 15 bases spanning the gap. The CDR3 contains 14 residues. Germline V gene data show CDR1 as SGHVS and CDR2 as FNYEAQ. Regions amplified from RNA transcripts were the TCR beta CDR3 regions. The primer set for the first-round RT-PCR of the TCR CDR3 was HTBI. TCRdb analysed the multiplex PCR reads with MiXCR anew, one entry per CDR3 protein. This sample has 550,000 to 600,000 distinct CDR3 sequences; about half occur once, and the top ten carry under 20%. Patients showing uncontrolled infection, other autoimmune disease, pregnancy or lactation were ineligible. At least ten counts were recorded for this clonotype.

This TCR came from an adult woman with Graves' disease, either hyperthyroidism or ophthalmopathy (not recorded which). This sequence joins TRBV7-6 and TRBJ2-5; D remains ambiguous. The sample taken for sequencing was peripheral blood or thyroid tissue (not recorded which). Written as DNA, the CDR3 is TGTGCCAGCAGCCGAGGTTCAGCGTACGAGACCCAGTACTTC. Translated, it gives CASSRGSAYETQYF.